The 24 T cell receptor beta chains below all came from one sample that was sequenced in a study of PD-1 blockade in classical Hodgkin lymphoma. Each patient's relapse followed autologous stem cell transplantation, and brentuximab vedotin exposure varied. The method was immunoSEQ multiplex PCR; TCRdb's version includes in-frame clones alone and lacks a portion of them. The repertoire holds thousands of clones, with approximately 80% as singletons. The source was peripheral blood mononuclear cells (PBMCs), collected at baseline. The receptors come from a human donor with classical Hodgkin lymphoma.

V and J are TRBV14 and TRBJ1-3, with no clear D. V lost 2 bases, J lost 0 bases, and 5 bases lay in between. The CDR3 consists of 14 residues. The germline CDR1 and CDR2 sequences are SGHDN and FVKESK. The CDR3 sequence: CASSQRGSGNTIYF. The CDR3 coding sequence is TGTGCCAGCAGCCAACGGGGCTCTGGAAACACCATATATTTT.

Details on this clone: The junction departs from the called germline gene at one end, perhaps through a read error. The chain has TRBV19 and TRBJ1-2, with 9 bases that match TRBD1. Looked up from germline, CDR1 is LNHDA and CDR2 is SQIVND (reference sequence). This CDR3 has 13 residues. CDR3 sequence (DNA): TGTGCCAGTTCCCGTGAGGGACAGGGACACAGTATTTTC. This encodes CASSREGQGHSIF.

The V and J genes are TRBV11-3 and TRBJ2-7, with D perhaps TRBD2 (5 bases). The CDR3 is 17 residues long. Deletions cut 5 bases from V and 3 bases from J, with 23 bases between. CDR1 and CDR2 (germline): SGHNT, YENEEA. The CDR3 region has the DNA TGTGCCAGCAGCCCGCCCTTCGGGGTAACCCTAAACTACGAGCAGTACTTC. It yields the protein CASSPPFGVTLNYEQYF.

V and J are TRBV2 and TRBJ2-7; 7 bases align to TRBD1. V trimming: 11 bases; J trimming: 2 bases; junction bases outside the gene matches: 12. The length of the CDR3 is 14 residues. Germline CDR1 and CDR2: SNHLY and FYNNEI. The CDR3 sequence is CAGCRTGGPYEQYF. CDR3 nucleotides: TGTGCCGGATGCCGGACAGGCGGCCCCTACGAGCAGTACTTC.

The CDR3 nucleotides are TGTGCCAGCAGTTCTGGCAGAACACCCCTCCACTTT. This sequence encodes CASSSGRTPLHF. This chain links TRBV27 with TRBJ1-6, with D unresolved. V dropped 4 bases and J dropped 11 bases, with 9 bases sitting between them. This CDR3 comprises 12 residues. From germline, CDR1 is MNHEY and CDR2 SMNVEV (reference sequence).

This chain links TRBV7-2 with TRBJ2-3, with 8 bases aligning to TRBD2. The V gene's germline CDR1 is SGHTA and CDR2 FQGNSA. V trimming: 5 bases; J trimming: 3 bases; junction bases outside the gene matches: 7. The length of the CDR3 is 15 residues. Here the CDR3 DNA reads TGTGCCAGCAGCCCCGGGACTAGGGGGACAGATACGCAGTATTTT. Its protein product is CASSPGTRGTDTQYF.

The chain uses TRBV10-2 and TRBJ1-5; weak D call: TRBD1 (5 bases). Trimming pared 4 bases from V and 7 bases from J, leaving 11 bases between. The CDR3 runs 13 residues. Germline CDR1 reads WSHSY; CDR2 reads SAAADI. The CDR3 region has the DNA TGCGCCAGCAGTGGGGGACTCAGCCAGCCCCAGCATTTT. It yields the protein CASSGGLSQPQHF.

The chain combines TRBV28 with TRBJ2-5; D may be TRBD1 (5 bases). Trimming left V 3 bases short and J 2 bases short, with 13 bases between. In germline, CDR1 is MDHEN, CDR2 SYDVKM. The CDR3 extends over 15 amino acids. In DNA form, the CDR3 reads TGTGCCAGCAGTTTGAGACAGCCCCTTCAAGAGACCCAGTACTTC. Amino acid sequence: CASSLRQPLQETQYF.

V usage is TRBV11-2 and J usage is TRBJ2-4; D not certain. With 3 bases removed from V and 4 bases from J, the gap between germline ends came to 10 bases. Germline V CDR1 and CDR2: SGHAT, FQNNGV. The CDR3 spans 14 residues. This CDR3 is CASSFWGYKNIQYF. CDR3 bases: TGTGCCAGCAGCTTTTGGGGTTATAAAAACATTCAGTACTTC.

The CDR3 DNA reads as TGCGCCAGCAGCCAAGAACGAGGGTTCAGCAATGAGCAGTTCTTC. It is translated as CASSQERGFSNEQFF. The V gene is TRBV4-1, the J gene TRBJ2-1; TRBD2 might be the D (5 bases). V gave up 0 bases and J gave up 6 bases, with 12 bases separating them. CDR1 is MGHRA and CDR2 is YSYEKL in the germline V gene. The CDR3 contains 15 residues.

This rearrangement joins TRBV29-1 to TRBJ2-3; 11 nucleotides line up with TRBD2. The length of the CDR3 is 15 residues. The germline V gene has CDR1 SQVTM and CDR2 ANQGSEA. Trimming took 3 bases from V and 5 from J; bases not matched to a gene: 7. The CDR3 region has the DNA TGCAGCGTTGACCTACTAGCGGGAGAGGAAGATACGCAGTATTTT. It yields the protein CSVDLLAGEEDTQYF.

V usage is TRBV2 and J usage is TRBJ1-1; no firm D call. The CDR3 extends over 15 amino acids. Per germline, CDR1 SNHLY and CDR2 FYNNEI. Trimming removed 3 bases at V and 6 bases at J, with 17 bases between. CDR3 region: CASSEWAPDRAEAFF. The CDR3 DNA follows: TGTGCCAGCAGTGAGTGGGCTCCTGATCGGGCTGAAGCTTTCTTT.

The chain employs TRBV7-2 and TRBJ2-7; 12 bases are a match to TRBD2. Per germline, CDR1 SGHTA and CDR2 FQGNSA. Trimming at V came to 5 bases and at J to 5 bases, leaving 10 bases not matched to a gene. The CDR3 is made up of 16 amino acids. The CDR3 sequence is CASSQGLAGIRDEQYF. The CDR3 DNA sequence: TGTGCCAGCAGCCAAGGACTAGCGGGAATTAGGGACGAGCAGTACTTC.

The chain is built from TRBV27 and TRBJ1-2; possible D gene TRBD1, 6 bases. The CDR3 has 12 residues. The V and J ends lost 6 bases and 8 bases respectively, with 13 bases between them. Germline V gene data show CDR1 as MNHEY and CDR2 as SMNVEV (reference sequence). CDR3 nucleotides: TGTGCCAGCAGCCCCAGGGGATGGGGCTACACCTTC. Residues: CASSPRGWGYTF.

The chain couples TRBV7-9 to TRBJ2-7; no definite D call. This CDR3 has 12 residues. Per the germline V gene, CDR1 is SEHNR and CDR2 is FQNEAQ (reference sequence). Trimming pared 3 bases from V and 4 bases from J, leaving 7 bases between. The CDR3 sequence: CASSFIRYEQYF. The CDR3 DNA is TGTGCCAGCAGCTTTATCAGATACGAGCAGTACTTC. Based on the CDR3 plus reference TRBV7-9 and TRBJ2-7, the full variable domain is DTGVSQNPRHKITKRGQNVTFRCDPISEHNRLYWYRQTLGQGPEFLTYFQNEAQLEKSRLLSDRFSAERPKGSFSTLEIQRTEQGDSAMYLCASSFIRYEQYFGPGTRLTVT.

The V call is TRBV6-1, the J call TRBJ2-1; D uncertain. Looked up from germline, CDR1 is MNHNS and CDR2 is SASEGT. The V end was cut by 5 bases, the J end by 4 bases, with 12 bases between. The CDR3 covers 14 residues. The CDR3: CASSRTNHYNEQFF. DNA of the CDR3: TGTGCCAGCAGTCGGACCAATCATTACAATGAGCAGTTCTTC.

The gene calls are TRBV11-3 and TRBJ2-2, with a weak D call TRBD1 (5 bases). Germline assignment: CDR1 SGHNT and CDR2 YENEEA. The CDR3 length is 11 residues. V gave up 4 bases and J gave up 8 bases, with 5 bases separating them. The CDR3 DNA reads as TGTGCCAGCAGCTACAGGGGGGAGCTGTTTTTT. Translating gives CASSYRGELFF.

This chain links TRBV14 with TRBJ2-7; D is unclear. The CDR3 covers 13 residues. Trimming removed 6 bases at V and 0 bases at J, with 9 bases between. The germline V gene encodes CDR1 SGHDN and CDR2 FVKESK. CDR3 residues: CASSLSISYEQYF. DNA of the CDR3: TGTGCCAGCAGTTTAAGTATCTCCTACGAGCAGTACTTC.

J is TRBJ2-7 and V is TRBV12-5, with a possible D match to TRBD1 (5 bases). Trimming stripped 4 bases from V and 2 bases from J, with 24 bases between. The CDR3 runs 18 residues. CDR1 is LGHNT, CDR2 FRNRAP, per germline. The CDR3 sequence is CASGWTFVTLPRAYEQYF. As DNA, the CDR3 is TGTGCTAGTGGTTGGACCTTCGTGACACTCCCCAGGGCCTACGAGCAGTACTTC.

J is TRBJ1-5 and V is TRBV2, with D hard to call. The CDR3 covers 14 residues. Trimming removed 1 base from V and 6 bases from J, with 10 bases in between. From germline, CDR1 is SNHLY and CDR2 FYNNEI. The CDR3 protein is CASSEVGSPQPQHF. The CDR3 nucleotides are TGTGCCAGCAGTGAAGTTGGTAGCCCTCAGCCCCAGCATTTT.

This chain connects TRBV4-1 to TRBJ2-6; no clear D gene. Germline loops: CDR1 MGHRA, CDR2 YSYEKL. CDR3 length: 16 amino acids. V was trimmed by 0 bases and J by 0 bases, leaving 6 bases between them. The chain's CDR3 is CASSQEKNSGANVLTF. CDR3 coding DNA: TGCGCCAGCAGCCAAGAAAAAAACTCTGGGGCCAACGTCCTGACTTTC.

The genes are TRBV19 and TRBJ1-5; 7 bases match TRBD1. V shed 6 bases, J shed 0 bases, and the junction held 8 bases outside the gene matches. The CDR3 covers 16 residues. Germline lookup yields CDR1 LNHDA and CDR2 SQIVND (reference sequence). CDR3 nucleotide sequence: TGTGCCAGTAGGGACGACAGGGCTTATAGCAATCAGCCCCAGCATTTT. It encodes CASRDDRAYSNQPQHF.

The rearrangement joins TRBV6-1 to TRBJ2-1; D assignment may be TRBD1 or TRBD2 (6 bases each). The length of the CDR3 is 14 residues. With 4 bases removed from V and 8 bases from J, the gap between germline ends came to 15 bases. From germline, CDR1 is MNHNS and CDR2 SASEGT. This CDR3 is CASSGMGGVDEQFF. CDR3 bases: TGTGCCAGCAGTGGGATGGGGGGCGTCGATGAGCAGTTCTTC.

The rearrangement links TRBV5-1 to TRBJ1-1, with D uncertain. CDR3 length: 15 amino acids. Germline V CDR1 and CDR2: SGHRS, YFSETQ. Trimming left V 4 bases short and J 1 base short, with 14 bases between. CDR3 coding DNA: TGCGCCAGCAGCCCACACCAGAGCGGGAACACTGAAGCTTTCTTT. It yields the protein CASSPHQSGNTEAFF.